This T cell receptor beta chain was recovered during a study of Tregs in tolerant kidney transplant recipients. General study results and limits: Biological reproducibility was not directly addressed in this study. Validation in larger populations is needed because few patients were studied. Activated donor B cell expansion appeared to reveal the most relevant donor-specific TCRbeta repertoire.

A remark on this clone: Its antigen remains unknown.

Unmatched junction bases numbered 9, after V lost 3 bases and J lost 3 bases. CDR3 size: 17 residues. CDR1 and CDR2 (germline): SGHNT, YENEEA. Thawed PBMCs were FACS-sorted into unstimulated CD4+CD25+CD127- regulatory T cells, CD4+CD25- non-regulatory cells, CD4 and CD8 cells. The method was immunoSEQ multiplex PCR; TCRdb's version includes in-frame clones alone and lacks a portion of them. Of tens of thousands of clones listed, 84% are singletons. Material for sequencing was CD4+ T cells from blood. This chain uses TRBV11-3 with TRBJ2-2, with TRBD2 matching over 8 bases. This sequence originates from a human donor in good health. CDR3 nucleotides: TGTGCCAGCAGCTTCACACCCGGGAGGGCGGACACCGGGGAGCTGTTTTTT. Amino acid sequence: CASSFTPGRADTGELFF.